A selection of T cell receptor beta chains follows, all from one sample in a study of cytomegalovirus exposure and HLA in healthy donors. Only in-frame clones appear in the TCRdb table, and some are missing; sequencing was by immunoSEQ multiplex PCR. Among around 230,000 clones, roughly 85% were seen once, and the ten largest hold roughly 0.24%. Material: PBMCs. These receptors were collected from a girl aged 2 to 10 in good health and CMV-seronegative. Both conserved end residues are part of each CDR3. The order of the fields is CDR3 protein, CDR3 DNA, J gene, V gene, clone size, D gene. A D gene is named only where the DNA matches it firmly. Size values are once, few and many counts, or a class for expanded clones, and some rows have none.

CDR3aa: CASSLEAGVYEQYF; CDR3nt: TGTGCCAGCAGCTTAGAAGCGGGAGTTTACGAGCAGTACTTC; j_gene: TRBJ2-7; v_gene: TRBV11-2; abundance: -; d_gene: TRBD2
CDR3aa: CASSRSDRSNTEAFF; CDR3nt: TGTGCCAGCTCCCGATCGGACAGGTCAAACACTGAAGCTTTCTTT; j_gene: TRBJ1-1; v_gene: TRBV18; abundance: -; d_gene: TRBD1
CDR3aa: CASSPQALEYEQYF; CDR3nt: TGCGCCAGCAGCCCACAGGCATTAGAATACGAGCAGTACTTC; j_gene: TRBJ2-7; v_gene: TRBV5-1; abundance: -; d_gene: -
CDR3aa: CASIGGTNSPLHF; CDR3nt: TGTGCCAGCATCGGGGGAACTAATTCACCCCTCCACTTT; j_gene: TRBJ1-6; v_gene: TRBV6-5; abundance: once; d_gene: -
CDR3aa: CASSRWAGGPVDEQFF; CDR3nt: TGCGCCAGCAGCCGGTGGGCGGGGGGGCCAGTCGATGAGCAGTTCTTC; j_gene: TRBJ2-1; v_gene: TRBV4-1; abundance: -; d_gene: TRBD2
CDR3aa: CASSIVSGTGSNQPQHF; CDR3nt: TGTGCCAGTAGTATAGTGTCCGGGACAGGGAGCAATCAGCCCCAGCATTTT; j_gene: TRBJ1-5; v_gene: TRBV19; abundance: -; d_gene: TRBD1
CDR3aa: CASSLETWDSIVFTDTQYF; CDR3nt: TGTGCCAGCAGCTTAGAGACGTGGGACAGCATCGTTTTCACAGATACGCAGTATTTT; j_gene: TRBJ2-3; v_gene: TRBV7-9; abundance: -; d_gene: TRBD1
CDR3aa: CASRGAAGANVLTF; CDR3nt: TGTGCCAGCCGGGGGGCTGCTGGGGCCAACGTCCTGACTTTC; j_gene: TRBJ2-6; v_gene: TRBV27; abundance: -; d_gene: -
CDR3aa: CASSKDRGLAYEQYF; CDR3nt: TGTGCCAGCAGCAAAGACCGCGGACTAGCCTACGAGCAGTACTTC; j_gene: TRBJ2-7; v_gene: TRBV21-1; abundance: -; d_gene: -
CDR3aa: CASRPPGQRNQPQHF; CDR3nt: TGTGCCAGCAGACCCCCGGGACAGCGCAATCAGCCCCAGCATTTT; j_gene: TRBJ1-5; v_gene: TRBV12-1; abundance: -; d_gene: -
CDR3aa: CASSISPTGNQPQHF; CDR3nt: TGTGCCAGTAGTATTTCCCCGACAGGGAATCAGCCCCAGCATTTT; j_gene: TRBJ1-5; v_gene: TRBV19; abundance: -; d_gene: TRBD1
CDR3aa: CASRNIPGTGSNQPQHF; CDR3nt: TGTGCCAGCAGAAATATTCCCGGGACAGGGAGTAATCAGCCCCAGCATTTT; j_gene: TRBJ1-5; v_gene: TRBV2; abundance: -; d_gene: TRBD1
CDR3aa: CASSEEYYLDTQYF; CDR3nt: TGTGCCAGCAGTGAAGAGTACTACCTTGATACGCAGTATTTT; j_gene: TRBJ2-3; v_gene: TRBV25-1; abundance: once; d_gene: -
CDR3aa: CASRTRDYHGYTF; CDR3nt: TGTGCCAGCAGGACTCGGGACTACCATGGCTACACCTTC; j_gene: TRBJ1-2; v_gene: TRBV5-4; abundance: -; d_gene: -